The 23 T cell receptor beta chains listed next were all sequenced from one sample in a study of tumor and adjacent non-tumor tissue in lung cancer. This sample's RNA came from whole unsorted tissue. The normal lung tissue was taken more than 3 cm from the tumor edge. Three rounds of nested PCR, following a modified ARM-PCR protocol, produced the TCRbeta library. In TCRdb, the multiplex PCR reads were re-called with MiXCR into one record per CDR3 protein. The table lists about 48,000 distinct CDR3 sequences, roughly two thirds of them singletons. Sample: distant non-tumor lung tissue. The receptors were sampled from a woman aged 70 to 79 with non-small cell lung cancer.

As regards this clonotype: A much larger clone lies one base from this, so it may be a read error. The CDR3 does not end in the conserved phenylalanine or tryptophan, so this is likely a read error. The rearrangement links TRBV5-6 to TRBJ1-3, with D unresolved. V dropped 3 bases and J dropped 2 bases, with 0 bases sitting between them. Germline V lookup: CDR1 SGHDT, CDR2 YYEEEE. This CDR3 has 11 amino acids. CDR3 amino acids: CASSSGNTIYL. The DNA for the CDR3 is TGTGCCAGCAGCTCTGGAAACACCATATATCTT.

This rearrangement joins TRBV11-2 to TRBJ2-1; 10 bases match TRBD2. CDR1 is SGHAT and CDR2 is FQNNGV in the germline V gene. The CDR3 runs to 15 residues. The CDR3 loop reads CVNSGASGSLDEQFF. The CDR3 nucleotides read TGTGTCAACAGCGGGGCTAGCGGGAGTCTGGATGAGCAGTTCTTC. Full variable domain (rest looked up from reference TRBV11-2 and TRBJ2-1): EAGVAQSPRYKIIEKRQSVAFWCNPISGHATLYWYQQILGQGPKLLIQFQNNGVVDDSQLPKDRFSAERLKGVDSTLKIQPAKLEDSAVYLCVNSGASGSLDEQFFGPGTRLTVL.

A remark on this clonotype: Being one base from a much bigger clone, this may be a read error. The rearrangement joins TRBV6-5 to TRBJ2-1; 9 nucleotides align to TRBD1. CDR1 is MNHEY and CDR2 is SVGAGI in the germline V gene. J was trimmed by 7 bases and V by 5 bases; bases with no gene match: 9. The CDR3 covers 15 residues. The CDR3 spells CASSPGQGLANEQFF. For the CDR3, the DNA is TGTGCCAGCAGTCCCGGACAGGGGTTGGCGAATGAGCAGTTCTTC.

This clonotype was observed at least ten times. The chain carries TRBV5-1 and TRBJ1-6; maybe TRBD1 (6 bases). Germline V lookup: CDR1 SGHRS, CDR2 YFSETQ. This CDR3 spans 18 amino acids. V lost 0 bases, J lost 10 bases, and 23 bases lay in between. CDR3 DNA: TGCGCCAGCAGCTTGGGAGGACAGAGCTCCTTTGGGGGGTCACCCCTCCACTTT. Translated: CASSLGGQSSFGGSPLHF.

A word on this clonotype: A read error may explain this, as a much larger clone is one base away. The chain uses TRBV30 and TRBJ1-6; a possible D gene is TRBD1 (6 bases). Germline loops: CDR1 GTSNPN, CDR2 SVGIG (reference sequence). V was clipped by 3 bases and J by 5 bases, with 14 bases between them. This CDR3 contains 15 residues. CDR3 protein: CAWSRPGHNNSPLHF. CDR3 sequence (DNA): TGTGCCTGGAGCAGGCCGGGACATAATAATTCACCCCTCCACTTT.

This clonotype came up many times. A much larger clone lies one base from this, so it may be a read error. The CDR3 reads CSADVNSATSGYTF. The CDR3 nucleotides are TGCAGCGCTGACGTGAATTCCGCAACCAGCGGCTACACCTTC. The rearrangement uses TRBV29-1 and TRBJ1-2; no reliable D call. Germline V gene data show CDR1 as SQVTM and CDR2 as ANQGSEA. The CDR3 length is 14 residues. Trimming pared 7 bases from V and 8 bases from J, leaving 23 bases between.

About this clonotype: One end of the junction fails to match germline, which may point to a read error. The V gene is TRBV6-9, the J gene TRBJ2-5; unclear D gene. In germline, CDR1 is MNHGY, CDR2 SVAAGI. CDR3 length: 16 amino acids. DNA of the CDR3: TGTGCCAGCTGTTATTCGCTTGGGGATGGGGAAGAGACCCAGTACTTC. Translated, it gives CASCYSLGDGEETQYF.

This clonotype is termed medium-sized. V gene TRBV29-1 combines with J gene TRBJ2-3; 11 bases align to TRBD2. The CDR3 runs to 15 residues. Germline V gene lookup returns CDR1 SQVTM and CDR2 ANQGSEA. V gave up 6 bases and J gave up 2 bases; unmatched junction bases: 7. CDR3 bases: TGCAGCGTACTAGCGGGAGCCCTTCTCACAGATACGCAGTATTTT. It encodes CSVLAGALLTDTQYF.

This clonotype was observed a handful of times. This chain joins TRBV5-1 and TRBJ1-4, with TRBD1 identical over 7 bases. From germline, CDR1 is SGHRS and CDR2 YFSETQ. The V and J ends lost 3 bases and 7 bases, in that order; junction bases with no gene match: 9. CDR3 length: 15 residues. This chain's CDR3 is CASSSGDSSSEKLFF. CDR3 nucleotide sequence: TGCGCCAGCAGCTCGGGGGACAGCTCAAGTGAAAAACTGTTTTTT. The complete variable domain, with remaining parts taken from reference TRBV5-1 and TRBJ1-4, reads KAGVTQTPRYLIKTRGQQVTLSCSPISGHRSVSWYQQTPGQGLQFLFEYFSETQRNKGNFPGRFSGRQFSNSRSEMNVSTLELGDSALYLCASSSGDSSSEKLFFGSGTQLSVL.

A remark on this clonotype: The final CDR3 position lacks the conserved phenylalanine or tryptophan, pointing to a likely read error. This chain uses TRBV4-1 with TRBJ2-1; no clear D. This CDR3 comprises 15 residues. Trimming pared 0 bases from V and 8 bases from J, leaving 14 bases between. Germline V gives CDR1 MGHRA, CDR2 YSYEKL. For the CDR3, the DNA is TGCGCCAGCAGCCAAGAAGGGATCCAGCTGGATGAGCAGTTCTTA. Protein sequence: CASSQEGIQLDEQFL.

V and J are TRBV28 and TRBJ1-5; D unresolved. CDR3 length: 13 amino acids. CDR1 and CDR2 (germline): MDHEN, SYDVKM. Trimming removed 8 bases from V and 6 bases from J, with 14 bases in between. For the CDR3, the DNA is TGTGCCAGCTGTAGACAACGCAGTCAGCCCCAGCATTTT. Its protein is CASCRQRSQPQHF.

This clonotype showed up just a few times. A much larger clone differs by one base, so this may be a read error. DNA for the CDR3: TGTGCCATCAGAGGGACTAGCAGGAGTCGCTACGAGCAGTACTTC. Its translation: CAIRGTSRSRYEQYF. The genes are TRBV10-3 and TRBJ2-7, with TRBD2 matching 9 bases. Per germline, CDR1 ENHRY and CDR2 SYGVKD. The CDR3 length is 15 residues. The trim removed 6 bases at V and 3 bases at J, leaving 9 bases unmatched.

Comment on this clonotype: A read error may produce the germline difference seen at one junction end. This chain connects TRBV29-1 to TRBJ1-1; possible D gene TRBD1, 5 bases. The CDR3 extends over 13 amino acids. Germline V gene sequence: CDR1 SQVTM, CDR2 ANQGSEA. CDR3 nucleotides: TGCAGCGCCTCAGGGTTACCAAACACTGAGGCTTTCTTT. Translated, it gives CSASGLPNTEAFF. Full variable domain (outside the CDR3, taken from reference TRBV29-1 and TRBJ1-1): SAVISQKPSRDICQRGTSLTIQCQVDSQVTMMFWYRQQPGQSLTLIATANQGSEATYESGFVIDKFPISRPNLTFSTLTVSNMSPEDSSIYLCSASGLPNTEAFFGQGTRLTVV.

This clonotype has at least ten counts. V and J are TRBV5-5 and TRBJ2-7; either TRBD1 or TRBD2 may supply D (5 bases each). The CDR3 totals 14 residues. Trimming took off 0 bases at V and 5 bases at J, with 12 bases between the two ends. Germline V gene lookup returns CDR1 SGHKS and CDR2 YYEKEE (reference sequence). CDR3 loop: CASSLAYGAHEQYF. DNA for the CDR3: TGTGCCAGCAGCTTGGCTTACGGGGCTCACGAGCAGTACTTC.

Worth noting for this clonotype: At one boundary the junction diverges from the germline segment, which might be a read error. The chain recombines TRBV29-1 with TRBJ2-5; 7 bases align to TRBD1. Germline V gene lookup returns CDR1 SQVTM and CDR2 ANQGSEA. This CDR3 comprises 13 residues. The chain's CDR3 is CNVTGTVQETQYF. The DNA of the CDR3 is TGCAACGTGACCGGGACAGTGCAAGAGACCCAGTATTTC.

Details on this clonotype: Relative to the germline gene, one junction end is altered; a read error may explain this. The genes are TRBV4-1 and TRBJ2-3, with TRBD2 identical over 14 bases. This CDR3 spans 17 amino acids. Germline values: CDR1 MGHRA, CDR2 YSYEKL. The CDR3 nucleotides are TGCGCTAGCAGCCAAGCGGGACTAGCGGGGGCCACATATACGCAGTATTTT. This codes for CASSQAGLAGATYTQYF.

Comment on this clonotype: The CDR3 carries no conserved terminal phenylalanine or tryptophan, so it likely arises from a read error. The chain carries TRBV4-1 and TRBJ2-7, with 9 bases fitting TRBD2. Germline-derived CDR1 and CDR2 are MGHRA and YSYEKL. The CDR3 spans 16 residues. In DNA, the CDR3 is TGCGCCAGCAGCCAAGATCGGGCTAGCGGGATCAACGAACAGTACTCC. Translating it yields CASSQDRASGINEQYS.

Regarding this clonotype: A read error may produce the germline difference seen at one junction end. V usage is TRBV20-1 and J usage is TRBJ2-5; D may match TRBD1 or TRBD2 (6 bases each). Germline CDR1 reads DFQATT; CDR2 reads SNEGSKA (reference sequence). The length of the CDR3 is 13 residues. The CDR3 loop reads CSAITGRGKTQYF. In DNA, the CDR3 is TGCAGTGCTATCACAGGGCGGGGAAAGACCCAGTATTTC.

The rearrangement links TRBV6-1 to TRBJ2-2; D remains unclear. The germline V gene encodes CDR1 MNHNS and CDR2 SASEGT. Trimming shortened V by 7 bases and J by 8 bases, and 14 bases separated the two germline ends. The CDR3 length is 13 residues. This CDR3 is CASTLLNSGELFF. The CDR3 region has the DNA TGTGCCAGCACGTTACTTAACAGTGGGGAGCTGTTTTTT.

Notes on this clonotype: An end of the junction differs from the germline gene, which may be a read error. The rearrangement joins TRBV7-9 to TRBJ2-1; D unresolved. From germline, CDR1 is SEHNR and CDR2 FQNEAQ (reference sequence). CDR3 size: 11 residues. In DNA, the CDR3 is TGTACCAGCAGCTTAGTAAGTGAGCAGTTCTTC. Translation gives CTSSLVSEQFF.

Notes on this clonotype: A read error may account for a junction end that differs from germline. The chain links TRBV4-1 to TRBJ1-5; perhaps TRBD2 as D (5 bases). The DNA end is a closer match to TRBJ2-3, so the J assignment may be wrong. In germline, CDR1 is MGHRA, CDR2 YSYEKL. The CDR3 runs to 16 residues. The CDR3 region is CANSQVVIGVDQPQYF. CDR3 sequence (DNA): TGCGCCAACAGCCAAGTCGTTATCGGGGTGGATCAGCCCCAGTATTTT.

This chain links TRBV28 with TRBJ1-6; TRBD1 might be the D (5 bases). The CDR3 consists of 17 residues. CDR1 and CDR2 from the germline V gene are MDHEN and SYDVKM. In DNA form, the CDR3 reads TGTTGCAGCAGTTTAAAGGGAGACGCCGGGGCGACTTCACCCCTCCACTTT. Protein sequence: CCSSLKGDAGATSPLHF.

Notes on this clonotype: The junction departs from the called germline gene at one end, perhaps through a read error. This chain links TRBV28 with TRBJ1-1; D gene ambiguous. Germline CDR1 and CDR2: MDHEN and SYDVKM. CDR3 length: 12 amino acids. CDR3 loop: CANSIMNTEAFF. The CDR3 DNA reads TGTGCCAACAGTATAATGAACACTGAAGCTTTCTTT.